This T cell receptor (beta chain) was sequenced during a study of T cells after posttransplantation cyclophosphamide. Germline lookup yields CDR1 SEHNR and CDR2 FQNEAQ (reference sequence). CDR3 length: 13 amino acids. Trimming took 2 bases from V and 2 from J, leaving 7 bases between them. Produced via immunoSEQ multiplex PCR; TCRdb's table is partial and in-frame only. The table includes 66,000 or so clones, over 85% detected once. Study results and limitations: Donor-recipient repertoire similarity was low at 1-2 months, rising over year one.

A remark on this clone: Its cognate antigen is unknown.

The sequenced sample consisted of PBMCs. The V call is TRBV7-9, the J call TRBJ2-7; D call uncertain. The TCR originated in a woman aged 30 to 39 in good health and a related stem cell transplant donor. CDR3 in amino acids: CASSLNYPYEQYF. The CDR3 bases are TGTGCCAGCAGCTTAAATTACCCCTACGAGCAGTACTTC.